The rows below give T cell receptor beta chains drawn from one sample of a study of regulatory T cells in long-lasting Graves disease. In TCRdb, the multiplex PCR reads were re-called with MiXCR into one record per CDR3 protein. The table lists hundreds of thousands of distinct CDR3 sequences, roughly 15% of them singletons. These same records also appear under a second study, on T cells in Graves' hyperthyroidism and ophthalmopathy.

Sequenced here: peripheral blood mononuclear cells (PBMCs), sampled at new diagnosis, from a patient treated with antithyroid drugs. The receptors derive from a woman aged 25 to 39 with Graves disease. CDR3s leave out the opening cysteine and the closing phenylalanine or tryptophan.

TRBJ1-2,TRBV28,ASSKTGGNYGYT
TRBJ1-4,TRBV7-2,ASSFMSGQANEKLF
TRBJ2-2,TRBV5-1,ASSERTSQAGELF
TRBJ1-1,TRBV9,ASSVGGVFTEAF
TRBJ2-2,TRBV12-3/TRBV12-4,ASEDRVNTGELF
TRBJ2-5,TRBV7-6,ASSTFQETQY
TRBJ1-2,TRBV12-3/TRBV12-4,ASSLSGRVNYGYT
TRBJ1-4,TRBV24-1,ATSDRRDAPNEKLF
TRBJ2-3,TRBV6-2/TRBV6-3,ASSFRGQVGADTQY
TRBJ2-1,TRBV30,AWSIGTSGRVSEQF
TRBJ1-1,TRBV29-1,SVLRGPNTEAF
TRBJ1-1,TRBV5-1,ASSAGQGGNTEAF
TRBJ2-1,TRBV28,ASSPRGPISYNEQF
TRBJ2-2,TRBV29-1,SGGTSGSSNTGELF
TRBJ2-7,TRBV20-1,SARDRAGLAGVAQY
TRBJ1-1,TRBV19,ASSIGWKDTEAF
TRBJ1-1,TRBV27,ASTQGPLNTEAF
TRBJ1-3,TRBV20-1,SAGEPGRTGGNTIY
TRBJ2-4,TRBV9,ASSVGEGEDPAKNIQY
TRBJ2-1,TRBV7-9,ASSLDEGAIPNEQF
TRBJ2-3,TRBV9,ASSVRPSTDTQY
TRBJ1-1,TRBV28,ATIRGQINTEAF
TRBJ2-7,TRBV18,ASSLGRSSDEQY
TRBJ1-2,TRBV29-1,SVHRTSGYT
TRBJ1-6,TRBV30,AWSHGTDNSPLH
TRBJ2-1,TRBV5-6,ASSGSGTGDEQF
TRBJ2-7,TRBV28,ASSFYGQGSGYEQY
TRBJ1-4,TRBV20-1,SASPGQGRVNEKLF
TRBJ2-7,TRBV3-1,ASSLPGQHYEQY
TRBJ2-7,TRBV9,ASSVGSDRGYEQY
TRBJ1-2,TRBV27,ASSSGVSLYGYT
TRBJ2-5,TRBV7-2,ASSLVAGIQETQY
TRBJ2-1,TRBV20-1,SARGVGDLYNEQF
TRBJ1-5,TRBV6-2/TRBV6-3,ASSEWNWLYSNQPQH
TRBJ2-7,TRBV7-6,ASSLGQGFQGYEQY
TRBJ1-2,TRBV27,ASSLRRQNYGYT
TRBJ2-7,TRBV6-1,ASLSLRQGSYEQY
TRBJ2-7,TRBV7-3,ASSPDSNSNSYEQY
TRBJ2-2,TRBV12-3/TRBV12-4,ASSWTAGELF
TRBJ2-2,TRBV7-2,ASSRRGGWGQGGELF
TRBJ2-3,TRBV2,ASSETQRGTTDTQY
TRBJ2-2,TRBV19,ASSIVKGSTGELF
TRBJ2-6,TRBV6-1,ASKGGANVLT
TRBJ2-3,TRBV6-1,ASSQDSGATSTDTQY
TRBJ2-6,TRBV11-2,ASSTYGGRANSGANVLT
TRBJ1-2,TRBV12-3/TRBV12-4,ASTRQAAVEVARGDGYT
TRBJ1-1,TRBV9,ASSVVPSTEAF
TRBJ2-2,TRBV5-1,ASSRESWDTGELF
TRBJ2-7,TRBV29-1,SVAGRAGALSYEQY
TRBJ1-5,TRBV6-1,ASLEPPNQPQH